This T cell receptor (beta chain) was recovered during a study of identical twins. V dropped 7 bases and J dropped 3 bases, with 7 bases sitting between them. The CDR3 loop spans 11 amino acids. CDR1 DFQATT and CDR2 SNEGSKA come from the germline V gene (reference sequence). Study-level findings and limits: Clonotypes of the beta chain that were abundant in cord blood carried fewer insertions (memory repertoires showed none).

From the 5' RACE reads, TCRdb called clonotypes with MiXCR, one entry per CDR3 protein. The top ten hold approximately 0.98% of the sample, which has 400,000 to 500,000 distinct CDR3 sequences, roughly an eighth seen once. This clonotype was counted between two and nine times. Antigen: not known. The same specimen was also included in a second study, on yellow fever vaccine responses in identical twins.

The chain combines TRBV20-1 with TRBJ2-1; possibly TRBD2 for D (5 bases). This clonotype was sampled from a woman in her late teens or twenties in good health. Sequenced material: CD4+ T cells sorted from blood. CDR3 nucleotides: TGCAGTGGGGAGAACTACAATGAGCAGTTCTTC. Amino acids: CSGENYNEQFF.